This entry concerns a single TCR beta chain. The sample originates from a study of shared T cell receptors in the human thymus. Data came from immunoSEQ multiplex PCR; TCRdb stores just in-frame clones and leaves some out. The table records some 760,000 clones, approximately 85% of them present only once. Germline V gene data show CDR1 as SGHDN and CDR2 as FVKESK. The length of the CDR3 is 12 residues. The V segment lost 4 bases and the J segment 8 bases; nucleotides outside the gene matches: 4. The same data also contributed to another study, on human thymus T cells. According to that study: Congenital heart defects were the reason for the corrective surgery that the donors, healthy Finnish infants, were having. Resections obtained during corrective heart surgery supplied the thymus tissue. Gene usage (both V and J) appeared biased in thymic and blood repertoires. Related research found strongly overlapping thymic repertoires in unrelated individuals.

Sequenced material: thymocytes. V is TRBV14 and J is TRBJ1-1; 7 bases match TRBD1. The TCR was taken from a girl under three years old with a congenital heart defect. CDR3 bases: TGTGCCAGCAGCCCCTCGACAGGGGAAGCTTTCTTT. Protein product: CASSPSTGEAFF.